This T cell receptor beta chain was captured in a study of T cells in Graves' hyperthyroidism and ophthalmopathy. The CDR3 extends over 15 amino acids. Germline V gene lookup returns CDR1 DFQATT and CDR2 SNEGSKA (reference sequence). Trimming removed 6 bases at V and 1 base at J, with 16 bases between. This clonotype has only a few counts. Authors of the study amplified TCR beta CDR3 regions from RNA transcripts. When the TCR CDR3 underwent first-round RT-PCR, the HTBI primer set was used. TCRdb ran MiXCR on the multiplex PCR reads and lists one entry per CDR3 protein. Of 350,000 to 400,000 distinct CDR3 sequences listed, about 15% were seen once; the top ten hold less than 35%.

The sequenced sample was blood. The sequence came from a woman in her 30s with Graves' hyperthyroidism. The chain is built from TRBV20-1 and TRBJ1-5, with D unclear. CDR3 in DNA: TGCAGTGCCAGCCAAGGACTGTTAAGCAATCAGCCCCAGCATTTT. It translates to CSASQGLLSNQPQHF.